This T cell receptor beta chain derives from a study of CD8 T cells in ankylosing spondylitis. Points from the study as a whole: Disease-associated clones were CD8+ and fairly uncommon in peripheral blood. Significant enrichment of disease-linked clones was reported in matched ankylosing spondylitis synovial fluid.

Comments on this clonotype: Its antigen is not identified.

Quantitative molecular-barcoded 5'-RACE generated the TCR beta libraries. TCRdb fed the 5' RACE reads into MiXCR, producing one record per CDR3 protein. The table shows fewer than 25,000 distinct CDR3 sequences, with roughly 13% occurring only once. V was shortened by 5 bases and J by 3 bases, with 11 bases between the two germline ends. The length of the CDR3 is 14 residues. Germline CDR1 is MNHEY and CDR2 is SVGEGT. The receptor's source is a male donor with ankylosing spondylitis or in good health (not recorded which). The rearrangement links TRBV6-2 or TRBV6-3 to TRBJ1-5; D is unclear. The specimen sequenced was blood. CDR3 loop: CASSGVDPNQPQHF. Here the CDR3 DNA reads TGTGCCAGCAGTGGGGTCGACCCCAATCAGCCCCAGCATTTT.